Following are 27 T cell receptor beta chains from one sample sequenced in a study of cytomegalovirus exposure and HLA in healthy donors. PCR was performed using 60 Vbeta and 13 Jbeta primers. Method: immunoSEQ multiplex PCR; TCRdb's copy keeps in-frame clones and lacks some. The sample records approximately 150,000 clones, around 80% being singletons. What was sequenced was PBMCs. The source of these receptors is a female donor in good health and CMV-seronegative.

V is TRBV7-2 and J is TRBJ1-2; 11 bases align to TRBD1. The CDR3 consists of 16 residues. Per the germline V gene, CDR1 is SGHTA and CDR2 is FQGNSA. V shed 0 bases and J 4 bases; nucleotides not matched to a gene: 4. CDR3 region: CASSLAGQGGVYGYTF. The CDR3 DNA reads TGTGCCAGCAGCTTAGCGGGACAGGGGGGAGTCTATGGCTACACCTTC.

The CDR3 bases are TGTGCCAGCAGTTCCGGGACACCGAACTATGGCTACACCTTC. This encodes CASSSGTPNYGYTF. V usage is TRBV28 and J usage is TRBJ1-2; D possibly corresponds to TRBD1 (6 bases). V was cut by 4 bases and J by 2 bases, with 11 bases left in between. The CDR3 sequence is 14 residues long. The V gene's germline CDR1 is MDHEN and CDR2 SYDVKM.

The chain is built from TRBV18 and TRBJ1-3; the D gene is possibly TRBD1 (5 bases). This CDR3 has 16 residues. The V and J ends lost 3 bases and 4 bases respectively, with 16 bases between them. Germline V gene sequence: CDR1 KGHSH, CDR2 LQKENI. In DNA, the CDR3 is TGTGCCAGCTCACCGTCCTCAGGGAACCTCGGAAACACCATATATTTT. It specifies CASSPSSGNLGNTIYF.

This clone turned up a few times. The chain employs TRBV5-6 and TRBJ1-2; TRBD1 aligns across 8 bases. The CDR3 length is 12 residues. V gave up 3 bases and J gave up 9 bases; unmatched junction bases: 4. Germline-derived CDR1 and CDR2 are SGHDT and YYEEEE. The CDR3, as DNA: TGTGCCAGCAGCTGGACAGGGAACCGCTACACCTTC. Its translation is CASSWTGNRYTF.

This rearrangement joins TRBV10-3 to TRBJ2-3, with TRBD2 matching over 10 bases. Unmatched junction bases numbered 1, after V lost 5 bases and J lost 2 bases. The CDR3 has 14 amino acids. Germline CDR1 reads ENHRY; CDR2 reads SYGVKD. The CDR3 is CAISSGGDTDTQYF. CDR3 DNA: TGTGCCATCAGTAGCGGGGGGGACACAGATACGCAGTATTTT.

The chain links TRBV6-6 to TRBJ1-2; 7 bases map to TRBD1. Germline V gene data show CDR1 as MNHNY and CDR2 as SVGAGI (reference sequence). V trimming: 3 bases; J trimming: 4 bases; junction bases outside the gene matches: 5. CDR3 length: 14 amino acids. CDR3 in amino acids: CASSYGDRVYGYTF. CDR3 DNA sequence: TGTGCCAGCAGTTATGGAGACAGGGTCTATGGCTACACCTTC.

A remark on this clone: One end of the junction varies from germline; a read error may be responsible. The V gene is TRBV5-4, the J gene TRBJ1-2; D is possibly TRBD1 (6 bases). CDR3 length: 18 residues. Germline CDR1 is SGHNT and CDR2 is YYREEE (reference sequence). This CDR3 reads CASSFPGGGGDGGYGYPF. CDR3 sequence (DNA): TGTGCCAGCAGCTTCCCGGGGGGAGGAGGGGACGGGGGCTATGGCTACCCCTTC.

The rearrangement uses TRBV6-6 and TRBJ2-7; the match to TRBD1 covers 7 bases. Trimming cost V 5 bases and J 2 bases; bases outside gene matches: 9. The CDR3 sequence is 15 residues long. Germline V CDR1 and CDR2: MNHNY, SVGAGI (reference sequence). The CDR3 region is CASSPGQVIAYEQYF. Written as DNA, the CDR3 is TGTGCCAGCAGTCCAGGACAGGTGATTGCCTACGAGCAGTACTTC.

The chain's CDR3 is CASSLTRGDFYGYTF. The CDR3 nucleotides are TGTGCCAGCAGCTTAACCCGAGGGGACTTCTATGGCTACACCTTC. The V gene is TRBV7-9, the J gene TRBJ1-2; the D gene is possibly TRBD1 (5 bases). The CDR3 spans 15 residues. Germline CDR1 SEHNR, CDR2 FQNEAQ (reference sequence). With 2 bases removed from V and 4 bases from J, the gap between germline ends came to 14 bases.

This chain uses TRBV7-9 with TRBJ2-5, with 8 nucleotides matching TRBD2. This CDR3 contains 14 residues. CDR1 is SEHNR and CDR2 is FQNEAQ in the germline V gene (reference sequence). V trimming: 5 bases; J trimming: 1 base; junction bases outside the gene matches: 3. This chain's CDR3 is CASSHSGAQETQYF. The DNA of the CDR3 is TGTGCCAGCAGCCATAGCGGGGCCCAAGAGACCCAGTACTTC.

The chain uses TRBV28 and TRBJ2-6, with D perhaps TRBD1 (6 bases). Trimming left V 5 bases short and J 4 bases short, with 15 bases between. The CDR3 totals 16 residues. Germline CDR1 and CDR2: MDHEN and SYDVKM. This CDR3 is CASSADRLRGANVLTF. CDR3 in DNA: TGTGCCAGCAGTGCTGACAGGCTCCGGGGGGCCAACGTCCTGACTTTC.

The V gene is TRBV19, the J gene TRBJ1-5, with 9 nucleotides matching TRBD1. V was clipped by 3 bases and J by 6 bases; unmatched bases: 12. The CDR3 contains 17 residues. Germline lookup yields CDR1 LNHDA and CDR2 SQIVND (reference sequence). CDR3 in amino acids: CASSIGRDRELVQPQHF. DNA for the CDR3: TGTGCCAGTAGTATCGGCCGGGACAGGGAATTAGTTCAGCCCCAGCATTTT.

This clone was seen only a few times. The gene calls are TRBV5-1 and TRBJ2-3, with 8 positions matching TRBD2. Looked up from germline, CDR1 is SGHRS and CDR2 is YFSETQ. This CDR3 is 16 amino acids long. With V trimmed by 3 bases and J by 2 bases, 8 bases remained unmatched. The CDR3 protein is CASSSRAGGYTDTQYF. The CDR3 DNA reads as TGCGCCAGCAGCTCCCGGGCGGGGGGCTACACAGATACGCAGTATTTT.

This clone was recorded once. The chain has TRBV5-8 and TRBJ2-7, with 9 bases matching TRBD2. The CDR3 runs to 16 residues. V lost 4 bases and J lost 2; bases outside the gene matches: 10. Germline CDR1 is SGHTS and CDR2 is YDEGEE. This CDR3 is CASSPLAGEFAYEQYF. CDR3 sequence (DNA): TGTGCCAGCAGCCCCTTAGCGGGAGAATTCGCCTACGAGCAGTACTTC.

With regard to this clone: The sample carries other DNA sequences with the same CDR3. CDR3: CASSQIAGGPQGANVLTF. The CDR3 DNA follows: TGTGCCAGCAGTCAGATAGCGGGAGGGCCTCAAGGGGCCAACGTCCTGACTTTC. The chain is built from TRBV2 and TRBJ2-6; 11 nucleotides line up with TRBD2. This CDR3 region has 18 residues. CDR1 SNHLY and CDR2 FYNNEI come from the germline V gene. Unmatched junction bases numbered 10, after V lost 5 bases and J lost 4 bases.

The CDR3 DNA is TGCGCCAGCAGCTGGGCCGGGACTAGAGTCCTGTATTTT. It encodes CASSWAGTRVLYF. V and J are TRBV5-1 and TRBJ2-3; 8 bases map to TRBD2. This CDR3 comprises 13 residues. Germline V gene lookup returns CDR1 SGHRS and CDR2 YFSETQ. V dropped 3 bases and J dropped 14; count of bases not matched to a gene: 11. Combining the CDR3 with reference TRBV5-1 and TRBJ2-3 gives the whole variable domain KAGVTQTPRYLIKTRGQQVTLSCSPISGHRSVSWYQQTPGQGLQFLFEYFSETQRNKGNFPGRFSGRQFSNSRSEMNVSTLELGDSALYLCASSWAGTRVLYFGPGTRLTVL.

The V call is TRBV7-8, the J call TRBJ1-1, with TRBD1 identical over 8 bases. V gave up 0 bases and J gave up 3 bases; unmatched junction bases: 3. The CDR3 loop spans 15 amino acids. Looked up from germline, CDR1 is SGHVS and CDR2 is FQNEAQ. In nucleotides, the CDR3 is TGTGCCAGCAGCTTAGCGTGGACAGGGCACACTGAAGCTTTCTTT. This gives the protein CASSLAWTGHTEAFF.

The chain is built from TRBV6-6 and TRBJ1-2; no definite D call. This CDR3 is 12 amino acids long. V lost 5 bases to trimming and J lost 2 bases, with 6 bases between them. Germline CDR1 reads MNHNY; CDR2 reads SVGAGI (reference sequence). The CDR3 DNA sequence: TGTGCCAGCAGTAGGGAGAACTATGGCTACACCTTC. Encoded protein: CASSRENYGYTF.

V and J are TRBV7-9 and TRBJ2-2, with D possibly matching TRBD1 (5 bases). The V gene's germline CDR1 is SEHNR and CDR2 FQNEAQ (reference sequence). Trimming shortened V by 6 bases and J by 6 bases, and 11 bases separated the two germline ends. This CDR3 contains 13 residues. CDR3 nucleotide sequence: TGTGCCAGCAGATCCAGGGTCTCCGGGGAGCTGTTTTTT. This codes for CASRSRVSGELFF.

A single count supports this clone. V and J are TRBV27 and TRBJ2-7; TRBD2 agrees at 7 bases. With 3 bases clipped from V and 2 bases from J, the junction kept 7 bases outside the gene matches. The germline CDR1 and CDR2 sequences are MNHEY and SMNVEV (reference sequence). This CDR3 comprises 15 residues. The CDR3 protein is CASSFWASGTYEQYF. CDR3 DNA: TGTGCCAGCAGTTTTTGGGCTAGCGGTACCTACGAGCAGTACTTC.

This clone appeared once. V and J are TRBV25-1 and TRBJ1-4; 8 bases agree with TRBD1. Trimming took 0 bases from V and 8 from J; bases not matched to a gene: 8. The CDR3 loop spans 16 amino acids. Per the germline V gene, CDR1 is MGHDK and CDR2 is SYGVNS. CDR3 in amino acids: CASSEYWGTGEEKLFF. In nucleotides, the CDR3 is TGTGCCAGCAGTGAATATTGGGGGACAGGAGAAGAAAAACTGTTTTTT.

The chain joins TRBV4-1 to TRBJ1-2; D gene ambiguous. CDR1 is MGHRA, CDR2 YSYEKL, per germline. The CDR3 spans 14 residues. Trimming left V 0 bases short and J 7 bases short, with 12 bases between. The CDR3 loop is CASSQEVAGGGYTF. The CDR3 bases are TGCGCCAGCAGCCAAGAAGTAGCCGGTGGTGGCTACACCTTC.

This clone was recorded only once. This chain uses TRBV6-5 with TRBJ2-5; perhaps TRBD2 as D (6 bases). Germline loops: CDR1 MNHEY, CDR2 SVGAGI. V lost 8 bases and J 2 bases, leaving 15 bases between the germline ends. The CDR3 sequence is 14 residues long. This CDR3 reads CASARGWGQETQYF. The CDR3 nucleotides read TGTGCCAGCGCCCGGGGGTGGGGGCAAGAGACCCAGTACTTC.

The chain carries TRBV27 and TRBJ2-5; D call uncertain. The germline V gene encodes CDR1 MNHEY and CDR2 SMNVEV (reference sequence). V was pared by 5 bases and J by 5 bases, with 12 bases between. CDR3 length: 13 residues. The CDR3 reads CASSRTPWETQYF. CDR3 nucleotide sequence: TGTGCCAGCAGTCGAACACCCTGGGAGACCCAGTACTTC.

The rearrangement uses TRBV7-2 and TRBJ1-2, with D perhaps matching TRBD1 (5 bases). Trimming removed 3 bases at V and 8 bases at J, with 16 bases between. This CDR3 is built from 14 residues. Germline loops: CDR1 SGHTA, CDR2 FQGNSA. The CDR3 sequence: CASSLVRAGDGYTF. The CDR3 region has the DNA TGTGCCAGCAGCTTGGTCAGGGCAGGAGACGGCTACACCTTC.

The J gene is TRBJ2-5, the V gene TRBV6-5, with a tentative D call TRBD1 (5 bases). CDR1 and CDR2 from the germline V gene are MNHEY and SVGAGI. This CDR3 is 14 amino acids long. V shed 6 bases and J shed 0 bases, with 11 bases lying between them. CDR3 amino acids: CASSQPGYQETQYF. The CDR3 DNA is TGTGCCAGCAGCCAGCCAGGGTACCAAGAGACCCAGTACTTC.

The chain links TRBV7-9 to TRBJ1-2, with D uncertain. The CDR3 runs 14 residues. Trimming took off 6 bases at V and 2 bases at J, with 13 bases between the two ends. Germline V gene data show CDR1 as SEHNR and CDR2 as FQNEAQ (reference sequence). The CDR3 DNA follows: TGTGCCAGCAGGTCAGACATACCCAACTATGGCTACACCTTC. This sequence encodes CASRSDIPNYGYTF.